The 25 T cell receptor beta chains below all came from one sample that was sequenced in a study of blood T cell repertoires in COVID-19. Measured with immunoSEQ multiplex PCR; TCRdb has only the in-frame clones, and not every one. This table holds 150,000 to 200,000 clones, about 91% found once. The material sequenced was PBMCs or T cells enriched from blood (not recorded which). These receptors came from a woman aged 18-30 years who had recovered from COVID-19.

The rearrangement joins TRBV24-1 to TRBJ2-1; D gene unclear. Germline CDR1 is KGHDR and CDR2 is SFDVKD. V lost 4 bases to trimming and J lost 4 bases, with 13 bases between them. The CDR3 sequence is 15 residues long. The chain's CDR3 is CATSESKSLYNEQFF. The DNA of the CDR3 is TGTGCCACCAGTGAGAGCAAAAGTTTGTACAATGAGCAGTTCTTC.

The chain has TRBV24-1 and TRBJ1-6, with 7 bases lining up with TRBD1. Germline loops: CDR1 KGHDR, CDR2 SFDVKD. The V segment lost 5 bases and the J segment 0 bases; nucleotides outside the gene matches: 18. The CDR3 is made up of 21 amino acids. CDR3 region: CATSVAPPQGSRSSYNSPLHF. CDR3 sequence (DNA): TGTGCCACCAGTGTGGCCCCCCCACAGGGGAGTAGGAGCTCCTATAATTCACCCCTCCACTTT.

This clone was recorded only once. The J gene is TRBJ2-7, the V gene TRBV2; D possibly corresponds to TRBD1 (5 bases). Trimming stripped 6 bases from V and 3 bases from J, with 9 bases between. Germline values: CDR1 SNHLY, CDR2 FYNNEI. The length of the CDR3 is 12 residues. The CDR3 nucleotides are TGTGCCAGCAGACCACAGGACTACGAGCAGTACTTC. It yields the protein CASRPQDYEQYF.

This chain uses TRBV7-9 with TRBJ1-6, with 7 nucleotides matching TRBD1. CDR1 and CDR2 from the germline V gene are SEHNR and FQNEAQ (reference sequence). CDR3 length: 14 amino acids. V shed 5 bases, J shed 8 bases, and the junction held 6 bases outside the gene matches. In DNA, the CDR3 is TGTGCCAGCAGCCCCGACAGGGTTGATTCACCCCTCCACTTT. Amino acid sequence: CASSPDRVDSPLHF.

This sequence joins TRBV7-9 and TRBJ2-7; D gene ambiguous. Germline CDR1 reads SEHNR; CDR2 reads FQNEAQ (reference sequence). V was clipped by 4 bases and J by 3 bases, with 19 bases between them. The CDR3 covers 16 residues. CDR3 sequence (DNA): TGTGCCAGCAGCTCCATAACACCAAGCAGGTTCTACGAGCAGTACTTC. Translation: CASSSITPSRFYEQYF.

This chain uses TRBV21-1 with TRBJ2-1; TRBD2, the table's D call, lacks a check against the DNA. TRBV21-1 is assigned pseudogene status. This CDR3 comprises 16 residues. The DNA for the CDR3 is TGTGCCAGCAGCGGGACGACTAGCGGAACCTACAATGAGCAGTTCTTC. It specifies CASSGTTSGTYNEQFF.

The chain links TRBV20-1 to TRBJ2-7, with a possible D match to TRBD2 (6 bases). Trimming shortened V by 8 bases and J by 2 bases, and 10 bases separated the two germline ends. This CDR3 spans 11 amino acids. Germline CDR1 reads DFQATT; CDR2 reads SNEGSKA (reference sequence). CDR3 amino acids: CSTGTPYEQYF. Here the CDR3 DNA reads TGCAGTACCGGGACTCCCTACGAGCAGTACTTC.

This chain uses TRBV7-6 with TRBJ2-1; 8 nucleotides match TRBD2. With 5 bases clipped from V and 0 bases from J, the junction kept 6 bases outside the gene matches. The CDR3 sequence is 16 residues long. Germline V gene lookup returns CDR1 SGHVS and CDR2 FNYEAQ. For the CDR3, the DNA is TGTGCCAGCAGCCGGACTAGCAGGAGCTCCTACAATGAGCAGTTCTTC. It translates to CASSRTSRSSYNEQFF.

The CDR3 is CAPPLTPGGPLAKNIQYF. The CDR3 bases are TGTGCCCCCCCTTTAACCCCCGGCGGGCCCCTAGCCAAAAACATTCAGTACTTC. V usage is TRBV5-3 and J usage is TRBJ2-4, with D perhaps matching TRBD2 (5 bases). TRBV5-3 carries the ORF label, with uncertain function. V lost 10 bases and J 0 bases, leaving 26 bases between the germline ends. This CDR3 contains 18 residues.

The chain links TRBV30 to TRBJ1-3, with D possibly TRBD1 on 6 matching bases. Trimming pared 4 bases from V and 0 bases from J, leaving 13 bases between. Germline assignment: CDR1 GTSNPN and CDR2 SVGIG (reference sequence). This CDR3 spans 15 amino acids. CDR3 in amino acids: CAWTRGGLSGNTIYF. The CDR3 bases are TGTGCCTGGACCAGGGGTGGTCTCTCTGGAAACACCATATATTTT.

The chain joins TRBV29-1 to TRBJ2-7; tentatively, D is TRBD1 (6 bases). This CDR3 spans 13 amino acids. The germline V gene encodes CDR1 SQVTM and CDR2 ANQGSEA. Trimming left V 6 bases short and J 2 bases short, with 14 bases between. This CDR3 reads CSVRSGGPYEQYF. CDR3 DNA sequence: TGCAGCGTCCGGTCTGGGGGCCCCTACGAGCAGTACTTC.

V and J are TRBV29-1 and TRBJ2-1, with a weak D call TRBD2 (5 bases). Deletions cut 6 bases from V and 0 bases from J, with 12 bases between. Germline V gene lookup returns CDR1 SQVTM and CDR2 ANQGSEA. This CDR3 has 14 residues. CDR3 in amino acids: CSVLSGSSYNEQFF. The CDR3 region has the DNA TGCAGCGTCTTGAGCGGAAGCTCCTACAATGAGCAGTTCTTC.

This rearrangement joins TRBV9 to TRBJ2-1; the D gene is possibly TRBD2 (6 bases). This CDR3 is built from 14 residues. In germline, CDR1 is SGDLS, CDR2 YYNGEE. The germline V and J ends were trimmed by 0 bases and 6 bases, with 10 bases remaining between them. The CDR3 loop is CASSVAGEGNEQFF. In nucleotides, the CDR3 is TGTGCCAGCAGCGTAGCGGGAGAGGGCAATGAGCAGTTCTTC.

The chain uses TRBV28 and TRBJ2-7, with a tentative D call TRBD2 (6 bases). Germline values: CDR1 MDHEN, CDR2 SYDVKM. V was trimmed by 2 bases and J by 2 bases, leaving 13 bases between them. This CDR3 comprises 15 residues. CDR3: CASSLIGGAAYEQYF. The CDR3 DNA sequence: TGTGCCAGCAGTTTAATAGGAGGGGCGGCCTACGAGCAGTACTTC.

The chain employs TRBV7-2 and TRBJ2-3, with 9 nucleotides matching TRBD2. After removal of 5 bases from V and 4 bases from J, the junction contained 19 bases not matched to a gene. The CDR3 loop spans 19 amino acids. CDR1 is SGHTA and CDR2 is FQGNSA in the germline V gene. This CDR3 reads CASSEDRFSGSFSADTQYF. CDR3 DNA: TGTGCCAGCAGCGAAGACAGGTTTAGCGGGAGTTTTAGCGCAGATACGCAGTATTTT. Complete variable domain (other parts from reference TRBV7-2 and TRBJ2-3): GAGVSQSPSNKVTEKGKDVELRCDPISGHTALYWYRQSLGQGLEFLIYFQGNSAPDKSGLPSDRFSAERTGGSVSTLTIQRTQQEDSAVYLCASSEDRFSGSFSADTQYFGPGTRLTVL.

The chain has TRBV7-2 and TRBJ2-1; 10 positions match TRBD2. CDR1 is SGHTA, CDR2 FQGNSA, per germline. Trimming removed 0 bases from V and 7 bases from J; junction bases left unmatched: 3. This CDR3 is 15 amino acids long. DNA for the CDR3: TGTGCCAGCAGCTTAGCTCCTAGCGGGGGAAATGAGCAGTTCTTC. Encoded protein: CASSLAPSGGNEQFF.

CDR3 nucleotide sequence: TGTGCCAGCAGCCAATCGTCGGGGTACGGTGACAATTCCTACGAGCAGTACTTC. Translating gives CASSQSSGYGDNSYEQYF. The V and J genes are TRBV16 and TRBJ2-7; D might be TRBD2 (5 bases). The CDR3 consists of 18 residues. V lost 0 bases and J 1 base, leaving 19 bases between the germline ends. CDR1 KGHSY and CDR2 FQNENV come from the germline V gene.

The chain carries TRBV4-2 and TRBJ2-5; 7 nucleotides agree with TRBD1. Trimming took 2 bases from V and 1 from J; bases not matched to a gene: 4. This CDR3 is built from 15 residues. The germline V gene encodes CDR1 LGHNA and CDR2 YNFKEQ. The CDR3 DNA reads TGTGCCAGCAGCCAAACAGGGGCTAGCCAAGAGACCCAGTACTTC. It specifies CASSQTGASQETQYF.

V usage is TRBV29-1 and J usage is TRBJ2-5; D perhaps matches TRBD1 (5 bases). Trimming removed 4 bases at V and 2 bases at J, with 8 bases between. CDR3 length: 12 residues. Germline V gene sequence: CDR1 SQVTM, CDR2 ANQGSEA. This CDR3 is CSVATVQETQYF. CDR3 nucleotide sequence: TGCAGCGTTGCGACAGTTCAAGAGACCCAGTACTTC.

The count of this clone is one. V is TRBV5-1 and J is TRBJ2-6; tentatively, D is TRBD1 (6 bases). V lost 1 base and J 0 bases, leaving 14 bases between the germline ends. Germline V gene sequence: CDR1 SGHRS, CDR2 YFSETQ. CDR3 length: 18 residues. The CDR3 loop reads CASSLRTDLISGANVLTF. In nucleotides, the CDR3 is TGCGCCAGCAGCTTGAGGACAGACCTGATCTCTGGGGCCAACGTCCTGACTTTC.

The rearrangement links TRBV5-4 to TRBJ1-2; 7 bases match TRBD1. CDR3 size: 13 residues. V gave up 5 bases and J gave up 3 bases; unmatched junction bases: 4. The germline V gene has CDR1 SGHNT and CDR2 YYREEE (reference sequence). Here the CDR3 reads CASRGTGDYGYTF. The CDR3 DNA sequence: TGTGCCAGCAGGGGTACAGGGGACTATGGCTACACCTTC.

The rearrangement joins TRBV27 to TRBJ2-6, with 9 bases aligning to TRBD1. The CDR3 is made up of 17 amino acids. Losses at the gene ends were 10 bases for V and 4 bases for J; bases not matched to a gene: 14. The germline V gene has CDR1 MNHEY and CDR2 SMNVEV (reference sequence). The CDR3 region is CATGGGTGLYGANVLTF. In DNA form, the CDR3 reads TGTGCCACCGGAGGGGGGACAGGGTTATACGGGGCCAACGTCCTGACTTTC.

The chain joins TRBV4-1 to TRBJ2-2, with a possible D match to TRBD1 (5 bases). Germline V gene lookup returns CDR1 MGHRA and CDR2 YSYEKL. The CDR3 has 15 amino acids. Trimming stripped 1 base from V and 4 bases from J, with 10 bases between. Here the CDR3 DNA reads TGCGCCAGCAGCCAAGTAGGTCAGGGCACCGGGGAGCTGTTTTTT. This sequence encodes CASSQVGQGTGELFF.

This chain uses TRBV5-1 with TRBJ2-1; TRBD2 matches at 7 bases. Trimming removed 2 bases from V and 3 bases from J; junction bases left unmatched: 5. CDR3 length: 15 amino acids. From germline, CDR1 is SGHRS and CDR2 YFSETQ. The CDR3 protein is CASSFITGGYNEQFF. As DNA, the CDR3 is TGCGCCAGCAGCTTTATTACGGGAGGCTACAATGAGCAGTTCTTC.

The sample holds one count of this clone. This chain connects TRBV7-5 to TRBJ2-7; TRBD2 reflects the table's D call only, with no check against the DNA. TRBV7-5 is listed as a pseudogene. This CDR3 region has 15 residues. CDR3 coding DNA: TGTGCCAGAAGCTTTCCCGGGGAGGGTTCCTACGAGCAGTACTTC. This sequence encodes CARSFPGEGSYEQYF.